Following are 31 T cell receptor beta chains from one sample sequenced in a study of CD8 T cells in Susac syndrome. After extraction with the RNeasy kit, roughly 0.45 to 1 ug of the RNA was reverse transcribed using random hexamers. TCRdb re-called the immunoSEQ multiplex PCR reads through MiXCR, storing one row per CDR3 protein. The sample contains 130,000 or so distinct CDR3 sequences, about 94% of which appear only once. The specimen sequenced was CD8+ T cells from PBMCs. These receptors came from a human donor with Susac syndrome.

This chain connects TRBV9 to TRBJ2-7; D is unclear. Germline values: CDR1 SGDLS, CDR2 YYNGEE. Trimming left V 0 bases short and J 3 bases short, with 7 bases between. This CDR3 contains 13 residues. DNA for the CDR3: TGTGCCAGCAGCGTAGAAGCTAACTACGAGCAGTACTTC. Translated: CASSVEANYEQYF.

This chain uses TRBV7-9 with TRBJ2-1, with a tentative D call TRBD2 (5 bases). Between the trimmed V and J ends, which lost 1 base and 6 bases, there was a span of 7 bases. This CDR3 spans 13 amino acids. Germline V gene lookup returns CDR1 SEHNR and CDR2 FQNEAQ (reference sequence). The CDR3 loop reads CASSLGELNEQFF. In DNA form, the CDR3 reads TGTGCCAGCAGCTTAGGGGAGCTCAATGAGCAGTTCTTC.

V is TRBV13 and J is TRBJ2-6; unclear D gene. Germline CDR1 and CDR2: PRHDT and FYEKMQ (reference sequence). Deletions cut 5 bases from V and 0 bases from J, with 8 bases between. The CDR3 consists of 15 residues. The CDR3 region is CASSNRGSGANVLTF. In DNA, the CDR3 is TGTGCCAGCAGCAACCGAGGCTCTGGGGCCAACGTCCTGACTTTC.

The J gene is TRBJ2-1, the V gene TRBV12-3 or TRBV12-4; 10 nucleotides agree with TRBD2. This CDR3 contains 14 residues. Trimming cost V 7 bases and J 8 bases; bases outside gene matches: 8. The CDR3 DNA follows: TGTGCCAGCACCCGAGCGGGGGGGCCGGATGAGCAGTTCTTC. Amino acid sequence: CASTRAGGPDEQFF.

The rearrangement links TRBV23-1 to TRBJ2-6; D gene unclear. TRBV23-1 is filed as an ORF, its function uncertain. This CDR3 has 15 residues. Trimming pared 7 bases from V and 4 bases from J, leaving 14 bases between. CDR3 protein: CASNGRAEGANVLTF. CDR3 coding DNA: TGCGCCAGCAATGGTCGGGCGGAGGGGGCCAACGTCCTGACTTTC.

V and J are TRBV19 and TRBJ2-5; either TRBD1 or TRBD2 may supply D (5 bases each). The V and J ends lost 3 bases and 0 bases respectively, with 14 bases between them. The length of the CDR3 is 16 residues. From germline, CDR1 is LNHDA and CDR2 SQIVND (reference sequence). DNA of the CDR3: TGTGCCAGTAGTATCGGGACCTCCTTGTACCAAGAGACCCAGTACTTC. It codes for CASSIGTSLYQETQYF.

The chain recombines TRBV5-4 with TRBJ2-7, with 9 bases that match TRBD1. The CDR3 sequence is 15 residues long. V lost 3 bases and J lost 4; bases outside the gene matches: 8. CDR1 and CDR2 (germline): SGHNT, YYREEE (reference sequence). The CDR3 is CASSSPGQGVYEQYF. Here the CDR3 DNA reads TGTGCCAGCAGCTCGCCGGGACAGGGAGTTTACGAGCAGTACTTC.

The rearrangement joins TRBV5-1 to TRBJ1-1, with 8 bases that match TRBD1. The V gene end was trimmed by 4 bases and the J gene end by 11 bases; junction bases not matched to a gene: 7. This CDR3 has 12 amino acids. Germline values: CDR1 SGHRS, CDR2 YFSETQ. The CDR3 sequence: CASSGDRGEAFF. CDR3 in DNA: TGCGCCAGCAGCGGTGACAGGGGTGAGGCTTTCTTT. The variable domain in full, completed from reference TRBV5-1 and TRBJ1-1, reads KAGVTQTPRYLIKTRGQQVTLSCSPISGHRSVSWYQQTPGQGLQFLFEYFSETQRNKGNFPGRFSGRQFSNSRSEMNVSTLELGDSALYLCASSGDRGEAFFGQGTRLTVV.

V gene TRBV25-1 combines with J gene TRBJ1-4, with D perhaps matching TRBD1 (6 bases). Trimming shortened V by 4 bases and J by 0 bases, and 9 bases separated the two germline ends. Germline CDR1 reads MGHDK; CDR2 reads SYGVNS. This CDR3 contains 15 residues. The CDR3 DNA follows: TGTGCCAGCAGTGGCCGACAGGCAACTAATGAAAAACTGTTTTTT. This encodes CASSGRQATNEKLFF.

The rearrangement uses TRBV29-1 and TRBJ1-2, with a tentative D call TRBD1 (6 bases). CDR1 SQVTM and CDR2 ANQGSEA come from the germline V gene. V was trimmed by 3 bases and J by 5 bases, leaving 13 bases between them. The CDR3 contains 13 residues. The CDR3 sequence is CSVEWGLGYGYTF. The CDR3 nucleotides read TGCAGCGTTGAGTGGGGGCTAGGATATGGCTACACCTTC.

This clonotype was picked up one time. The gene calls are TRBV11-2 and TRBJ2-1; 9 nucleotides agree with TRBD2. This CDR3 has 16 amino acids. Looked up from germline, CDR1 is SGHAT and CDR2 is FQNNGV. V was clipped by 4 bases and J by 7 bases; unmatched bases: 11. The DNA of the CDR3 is TGTGCCAGCAGCTCGACTGAGCGGGGGGCCCAGAATGAGCAGTTCTTC. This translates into CASSSTERGAQNEQFF.

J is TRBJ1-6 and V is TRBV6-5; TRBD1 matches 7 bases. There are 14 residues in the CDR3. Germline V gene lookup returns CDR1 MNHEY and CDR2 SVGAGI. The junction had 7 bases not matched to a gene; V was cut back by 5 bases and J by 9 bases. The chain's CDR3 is CASSNTGDGSPLHF. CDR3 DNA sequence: TGTGCCAGCAGTAACACAGGGGACGGTTCACCCCTCCACTTT.

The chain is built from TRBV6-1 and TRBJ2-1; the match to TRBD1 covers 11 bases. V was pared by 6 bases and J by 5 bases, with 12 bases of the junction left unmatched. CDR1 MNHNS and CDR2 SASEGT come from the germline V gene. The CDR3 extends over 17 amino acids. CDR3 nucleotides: TGTGCCAGCAGAAAGTACGCAGGACAGGGGGCGAACAATGAGCAGTTCTTC. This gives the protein CASRKYAGQGANNEQFF.

The DNA for the CDR3 is TGTGCCAGCAGCGCTAGCGGGGGTGACACAGATACGCAGTATTTT. It translates to CASSASGGDTDTQYF. The chain is built from TRBV9 and TRBJ2-3; 10 bases align to TRBD2. The CDR3 spans 15 residues. Germline V CDR1 and CDR2: SGDLS, YYNGEE. J lost 2 bases, V lost 3 bases, and 3 bases had no gene match.

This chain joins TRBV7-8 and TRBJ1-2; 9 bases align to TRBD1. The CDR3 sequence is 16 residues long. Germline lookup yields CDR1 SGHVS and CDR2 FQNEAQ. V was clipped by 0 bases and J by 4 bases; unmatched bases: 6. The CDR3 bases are TGTGCCAGCAGCTTAGCGGGGACAGGGAGTTTCTATGGCTACACCTTC. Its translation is CASSLAGTGSFYGYTF.

CDR3 coding DNA: TGTGCCAGCAGCCCCGGGGAGGGGGTCTCCTACGAGCAGTACTTC. Its translation is CASSPGEGVSYEQYF. The chain carries TRBV6-5 and TRBJ2-7; the D gene is possibly TRBD2 (7 bases). With 6 bases removed from V and 0 bases from J, the gap between germline ends came to 15 bases. Per germline, CDR1 MNHEY and CDR2 SVGAGI. This CDR3 comprises 15 residues.

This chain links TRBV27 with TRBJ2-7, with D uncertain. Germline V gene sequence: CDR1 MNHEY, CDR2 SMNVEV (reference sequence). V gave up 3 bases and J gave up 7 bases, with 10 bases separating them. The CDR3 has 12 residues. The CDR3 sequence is CASSFNGQEQYF. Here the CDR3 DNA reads TGTGCCAGCAGTTTCAATGGTCAAGAGCAGTACTTC.

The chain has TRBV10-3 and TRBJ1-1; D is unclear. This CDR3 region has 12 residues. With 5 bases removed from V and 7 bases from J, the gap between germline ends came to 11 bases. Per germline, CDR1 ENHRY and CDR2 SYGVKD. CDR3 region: CAISTGFIEAFF. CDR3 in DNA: TGTGCCATCAGTACTGGTTTCATTGAAGCTTTCTTT.

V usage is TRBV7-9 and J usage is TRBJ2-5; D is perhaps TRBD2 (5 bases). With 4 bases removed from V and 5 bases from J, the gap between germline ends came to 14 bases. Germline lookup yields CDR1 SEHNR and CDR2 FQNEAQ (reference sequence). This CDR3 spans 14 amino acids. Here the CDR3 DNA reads TGTGCCAGCAGCTCCCGGACTGCTGGCGAGACCCAGTACTTC. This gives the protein CASSSRTAGETQYF.

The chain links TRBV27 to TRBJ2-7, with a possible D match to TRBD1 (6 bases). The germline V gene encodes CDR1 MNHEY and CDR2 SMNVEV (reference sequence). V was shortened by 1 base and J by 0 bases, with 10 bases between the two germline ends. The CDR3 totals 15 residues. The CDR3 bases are TGTGCCAGCAGTTTATTCCCGACAGGCTCCTACGAGCAGTACTTC. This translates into CASSLFPTGSYEQYF.

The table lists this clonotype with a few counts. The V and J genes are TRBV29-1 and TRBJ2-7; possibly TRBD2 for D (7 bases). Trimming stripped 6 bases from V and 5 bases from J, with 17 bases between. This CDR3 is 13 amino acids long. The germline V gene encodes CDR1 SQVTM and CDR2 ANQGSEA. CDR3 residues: CSVMTGGFDEQYF. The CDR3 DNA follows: TGCAGCGTCATGACGGGGGGCTTCGACGAGCAGTACTTC.

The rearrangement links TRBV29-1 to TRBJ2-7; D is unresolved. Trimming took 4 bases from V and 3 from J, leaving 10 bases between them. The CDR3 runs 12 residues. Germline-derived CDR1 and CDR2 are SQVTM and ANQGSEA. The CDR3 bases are TGCAGCGTTGTATCCCCAGGCTACGAGCAGTACTTC. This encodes CSVVSPGYEQYF.

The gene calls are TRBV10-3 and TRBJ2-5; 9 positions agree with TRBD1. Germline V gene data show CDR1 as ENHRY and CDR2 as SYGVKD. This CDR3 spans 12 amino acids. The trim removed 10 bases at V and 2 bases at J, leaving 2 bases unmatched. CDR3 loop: CASGQGQETQYF. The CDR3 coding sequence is TGTGCCAGCGGACAGGGGCAAGAGACCCAGTACTTC.

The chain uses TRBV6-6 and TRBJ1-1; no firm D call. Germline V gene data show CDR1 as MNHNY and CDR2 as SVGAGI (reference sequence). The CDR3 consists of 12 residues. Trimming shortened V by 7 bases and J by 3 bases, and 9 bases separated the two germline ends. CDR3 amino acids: CASISGDTEAFF. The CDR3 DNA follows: TGTGCCAGCATCAGCGGGGACACTGAAGCTTTCTTT.

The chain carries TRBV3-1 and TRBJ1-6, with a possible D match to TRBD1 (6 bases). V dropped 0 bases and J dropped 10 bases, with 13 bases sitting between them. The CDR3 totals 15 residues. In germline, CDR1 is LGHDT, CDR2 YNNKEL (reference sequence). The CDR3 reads CASSQDGGQGSPLHF. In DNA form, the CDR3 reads TGTGCCAGCAGCCAAGATGGGGGGCAGGGATCACCCCTCCACTTT.

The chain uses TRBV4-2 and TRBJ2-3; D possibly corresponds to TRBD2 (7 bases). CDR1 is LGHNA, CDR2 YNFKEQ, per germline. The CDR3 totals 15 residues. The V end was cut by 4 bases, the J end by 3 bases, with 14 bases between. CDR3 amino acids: CASSRLGGPTDTQYF. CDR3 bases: TGTGCCAGCAGCCGCCTGGGGGGGCCAACAGATACGCAGTATTTT.

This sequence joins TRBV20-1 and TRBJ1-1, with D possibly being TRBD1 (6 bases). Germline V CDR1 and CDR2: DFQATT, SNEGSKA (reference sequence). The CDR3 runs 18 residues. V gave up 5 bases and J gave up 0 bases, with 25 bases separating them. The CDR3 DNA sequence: TGCAGTGCTGACCCGGGAAACAGGGCCCGGGGCATGAACACTGAAGCTTTCTTT. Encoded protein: CSADPGNRARGMNTEAFF.

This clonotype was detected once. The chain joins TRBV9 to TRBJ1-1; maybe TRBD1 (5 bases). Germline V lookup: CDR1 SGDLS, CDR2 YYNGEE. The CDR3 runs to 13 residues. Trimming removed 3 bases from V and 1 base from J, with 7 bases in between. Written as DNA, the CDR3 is TGTGCCAGCAGCGGAGGACAGAACACTGAAGCTTTCTTT. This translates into CASSGGQNTEAFF.

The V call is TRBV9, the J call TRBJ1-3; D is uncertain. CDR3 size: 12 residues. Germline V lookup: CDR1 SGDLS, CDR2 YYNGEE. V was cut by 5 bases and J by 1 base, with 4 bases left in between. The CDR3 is CASRGSGNTIYF. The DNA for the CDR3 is TGTGCCAGCAGGGGGTCTGGAAACACCATATATTTT. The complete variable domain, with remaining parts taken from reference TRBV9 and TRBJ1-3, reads DSGVTQTPKHLITATGQRVTLRCSPRSGDLSVYWYQQSLDQGLQFLIQYYNGEERAKGNILERFSAQQFPDLHSELNLSSLELGDSALYFCASRGSGNTIYFGEGSWLTVV.

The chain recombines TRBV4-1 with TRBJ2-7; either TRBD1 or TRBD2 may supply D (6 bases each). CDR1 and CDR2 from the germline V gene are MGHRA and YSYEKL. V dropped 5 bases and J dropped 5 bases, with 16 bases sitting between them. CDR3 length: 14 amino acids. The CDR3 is CASSSPGAFDEQYF. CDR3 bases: TGCGCCAGCAGCTCCCCGGGGGCGTTCGACGAGCAGTACTTC.

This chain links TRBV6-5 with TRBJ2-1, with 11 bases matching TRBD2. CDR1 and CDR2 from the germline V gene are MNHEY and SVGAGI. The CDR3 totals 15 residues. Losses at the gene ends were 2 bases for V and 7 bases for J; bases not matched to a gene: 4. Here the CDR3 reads CASSYLAGGRNEQFF. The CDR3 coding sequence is TGTGCCAGCAGTTACCTAGCGGGGGGACGGAATGAGCAGTTCTTC.